The clone carrying this T cell receptor beta chain was counted a few times. The target antigen is unknown. This specimen belongs to a study of cytomegalovirus exposure and HLA in healthy donors. Study-level information: Researchers previously reported finding about 110 million unique TCR beta sequences from about 179 million T cells. Study conclusions and caveats: Common viral pathogens (according to a later analysis) appeared linked to several of the most significant clusters. Reportedly, a later analysis found an Asian-associated ancestry cluster had fewer N-insertions than the approximately 700-donor mean. TCR beta sequences reportedly predicted the HLA-A and HLA-B alleles of most subjects accurately.

PCR primers comprised 60 Vbeta and 13 Jbeta primers. TCRdb keeps only in-frame clones here, not all; method: immunoSEQ multiplex PCR. The sample lists about 94,000 clones, around 66% seen once, with around 4% in the top ten. The length of the CDR3 is 14 residues. Losses at the gene ends were 1 base for V and 2 bases for J; bases not matched to a gene: 1. CDR1 is GTSNPN, CDR2 SVGIG, per germline (reference sequence). The sequenced material came from PBMCs. The rearrangement links TRBV30 to TRBJ1-5; 8 nucleotides match TRBD1. This sequence originates from a man aged 30-40 years in good health and CMV-seronegative. The CDR3 loop reads CAWSAGGGNQPQHF. In DNA, the CDR3 is TGTGCCTGGAGTGCAGGGGGCGGCAATCAGCCCCAGCATTTT.